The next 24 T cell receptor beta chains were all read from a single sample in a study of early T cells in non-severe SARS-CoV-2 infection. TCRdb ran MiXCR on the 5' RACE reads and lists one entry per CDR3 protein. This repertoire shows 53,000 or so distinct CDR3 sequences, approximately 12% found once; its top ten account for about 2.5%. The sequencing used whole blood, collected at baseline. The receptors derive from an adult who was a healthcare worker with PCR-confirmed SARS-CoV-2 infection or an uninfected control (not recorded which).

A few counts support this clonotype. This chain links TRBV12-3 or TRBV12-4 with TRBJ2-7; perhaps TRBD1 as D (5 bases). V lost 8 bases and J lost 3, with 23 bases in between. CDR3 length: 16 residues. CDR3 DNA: TGTGCCAGCGGACGTACAAACAGGTACCAGAGCTACGAGCAGTACTTC. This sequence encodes CASGRTNRYQSYEQYF.

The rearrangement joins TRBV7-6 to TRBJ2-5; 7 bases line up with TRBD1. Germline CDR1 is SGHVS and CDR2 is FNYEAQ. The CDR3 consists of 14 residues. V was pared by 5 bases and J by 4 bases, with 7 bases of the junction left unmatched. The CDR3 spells CASSTRGLGETQYF. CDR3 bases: TGTGCCAGCAGCACCAGGGGGTTAGGAGAGACCCAGTACTTC.

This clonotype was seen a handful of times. CDR3 bases: TGCAGTGCCCAGCGGACTAGCGGACCCTACGAGCAGTACTTC. Translation: CSAQRTSGPYEQYF. V gene TRBV20-1 combines with J gene TRBJ2-7, with TRBD2 matching 10 bases. V lost 6 bases and J lost 2; bases outside the gene matches: 7. CDR3 length: 14 residues. From germline, CDR1 is DFQATT and CDR2 SNEGSKA (reference sequence).

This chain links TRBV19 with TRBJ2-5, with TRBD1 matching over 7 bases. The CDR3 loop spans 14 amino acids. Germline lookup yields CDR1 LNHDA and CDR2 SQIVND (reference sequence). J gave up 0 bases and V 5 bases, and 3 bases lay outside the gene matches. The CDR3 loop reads CASSPDRDQETQYF. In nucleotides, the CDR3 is TGTGCCAGTAGTCCAGACAGGGACCAAGAGACCCAGTACTTC.

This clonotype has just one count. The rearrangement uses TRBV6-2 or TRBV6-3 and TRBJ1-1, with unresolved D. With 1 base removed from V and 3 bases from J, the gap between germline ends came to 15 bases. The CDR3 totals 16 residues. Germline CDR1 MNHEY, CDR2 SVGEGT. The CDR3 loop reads CASSYFSRGEDTEAFF. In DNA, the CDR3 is TGTGCCAGCAGTTACTTTTCTCGCGGCGAGGACACTGAAGCTTTCTTT.

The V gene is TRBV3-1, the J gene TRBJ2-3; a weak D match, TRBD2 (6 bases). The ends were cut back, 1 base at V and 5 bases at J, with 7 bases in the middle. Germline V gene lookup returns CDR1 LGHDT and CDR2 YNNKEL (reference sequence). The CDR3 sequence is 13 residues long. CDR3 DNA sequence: TGTGCCAGCAGCCAAGGAGCGGGAGATACGCAGTATTTT. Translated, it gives CASSQGAGDTQYF.

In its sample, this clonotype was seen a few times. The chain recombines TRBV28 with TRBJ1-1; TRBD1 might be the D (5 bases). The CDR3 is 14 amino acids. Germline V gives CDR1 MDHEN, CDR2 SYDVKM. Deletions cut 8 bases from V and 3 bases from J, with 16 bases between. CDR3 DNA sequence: TGTGCCAGCTTAGGGGCTAACATGGACACTGAAGCTTTCTTT. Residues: CASLGANMDTEAFF.

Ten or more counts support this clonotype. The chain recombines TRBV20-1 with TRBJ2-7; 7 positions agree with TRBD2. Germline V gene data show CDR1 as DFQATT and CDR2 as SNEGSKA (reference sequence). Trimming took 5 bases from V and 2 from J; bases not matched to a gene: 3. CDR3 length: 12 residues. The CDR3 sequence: CSAALAAYEQYF. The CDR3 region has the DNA TGCAGTGCTGCTCTAGCGGCCTACGAGCAGTACTTC.

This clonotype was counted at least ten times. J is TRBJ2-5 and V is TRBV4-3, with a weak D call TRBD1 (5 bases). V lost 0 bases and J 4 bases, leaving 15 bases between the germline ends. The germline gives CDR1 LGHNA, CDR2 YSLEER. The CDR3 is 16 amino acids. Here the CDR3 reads CASSQEGPGNGETQYF. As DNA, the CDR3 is TGCGCCAGCAGCCAAGAGGGGCCTGGCAATGGAGAGACCCAGTACTTC.

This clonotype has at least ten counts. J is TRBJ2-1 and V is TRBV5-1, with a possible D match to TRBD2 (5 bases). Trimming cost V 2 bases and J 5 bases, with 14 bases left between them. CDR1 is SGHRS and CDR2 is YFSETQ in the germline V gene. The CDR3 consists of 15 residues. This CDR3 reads CASSFLGGGNNEQFF. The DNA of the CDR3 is TGCGCCAGCAGCTTTCTAGGAGGAGGCAACAATGAGCAGTTCTTC.

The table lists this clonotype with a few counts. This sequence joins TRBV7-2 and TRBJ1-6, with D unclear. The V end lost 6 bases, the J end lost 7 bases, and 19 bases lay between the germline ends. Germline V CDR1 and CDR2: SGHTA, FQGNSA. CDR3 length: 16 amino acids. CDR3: CASRRTPQAGNSPLHF. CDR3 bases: TGTGCCAGCAGACGCACTCCGCAGGCTGGGAATTCACCCCTCCACTTT. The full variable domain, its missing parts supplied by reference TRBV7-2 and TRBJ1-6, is GAGVSQSPSNKVTEKGKDVELRCDPISGHTALYWYRQSLGQGLEFLIYFQGNSAPDKSGLPSDRFSAERTGGSVSTLTIQRTQQEDSAVYLCASRRTPQAGNSPLHFGNGTRLTVT.

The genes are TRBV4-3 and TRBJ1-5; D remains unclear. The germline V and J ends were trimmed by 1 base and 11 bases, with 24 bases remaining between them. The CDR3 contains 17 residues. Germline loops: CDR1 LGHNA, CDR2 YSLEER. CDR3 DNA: TGCGCCAGCAGCCAAGTACCCCCCCATGACCGCCCTGTGGCCCAGCATTTT. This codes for CASSQVPPHDRPVAQHF.

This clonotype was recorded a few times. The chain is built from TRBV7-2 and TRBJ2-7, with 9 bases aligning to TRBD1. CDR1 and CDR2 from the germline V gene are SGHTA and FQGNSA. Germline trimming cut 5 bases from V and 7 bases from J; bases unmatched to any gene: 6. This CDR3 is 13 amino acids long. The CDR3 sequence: CASSLDRGREQYF. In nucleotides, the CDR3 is TGTGCCAGCAGCCTCGACAGGGGGAGAGAGCAGTACTTC.

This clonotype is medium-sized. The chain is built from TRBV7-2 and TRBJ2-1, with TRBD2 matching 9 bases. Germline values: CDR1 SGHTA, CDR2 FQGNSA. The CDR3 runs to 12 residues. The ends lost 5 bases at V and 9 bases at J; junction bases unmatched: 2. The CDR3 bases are TGTGCCAGCAGCCAACTAGCGGGTGAGCAGTTCTTC. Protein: CASSQLAGEQFF.

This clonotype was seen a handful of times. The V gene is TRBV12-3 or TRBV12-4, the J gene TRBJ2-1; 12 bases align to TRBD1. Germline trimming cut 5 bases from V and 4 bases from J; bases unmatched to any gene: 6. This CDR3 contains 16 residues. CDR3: CASSGQGQGAYNEQFF. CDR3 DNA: TGTGCCAGCAGTGGCCAGGGACAGGGGGCTTACAATGAGCAGTTCTTC.

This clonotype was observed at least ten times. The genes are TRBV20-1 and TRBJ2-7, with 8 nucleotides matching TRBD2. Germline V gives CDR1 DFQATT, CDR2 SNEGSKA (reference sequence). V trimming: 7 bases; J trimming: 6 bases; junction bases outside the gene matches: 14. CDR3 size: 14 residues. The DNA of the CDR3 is TGCAGTGTCAGGTCGTCGGGAGGGCCGAGCGAGCAGTACTTC. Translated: CSVRSSGGPSEQYF.

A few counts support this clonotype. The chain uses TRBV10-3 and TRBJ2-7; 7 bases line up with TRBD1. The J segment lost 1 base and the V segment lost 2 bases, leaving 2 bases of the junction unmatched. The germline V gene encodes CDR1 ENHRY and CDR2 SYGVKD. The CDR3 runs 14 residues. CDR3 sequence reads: CAISEGQESYEQYF. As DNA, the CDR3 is TGTGCCATCAGTGAGGGACAGGAGTCCTACGAGCAGTACTTC.

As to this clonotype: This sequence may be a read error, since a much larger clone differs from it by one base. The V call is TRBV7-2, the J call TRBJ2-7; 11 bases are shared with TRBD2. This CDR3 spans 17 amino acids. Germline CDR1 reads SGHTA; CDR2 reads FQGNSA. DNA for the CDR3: TGTGCCAACAGCTTATATGGGCTAGCGGGAGGTGCTTACGAGCAGTACTTC. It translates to CANSLYGLAGGAYEQYF.

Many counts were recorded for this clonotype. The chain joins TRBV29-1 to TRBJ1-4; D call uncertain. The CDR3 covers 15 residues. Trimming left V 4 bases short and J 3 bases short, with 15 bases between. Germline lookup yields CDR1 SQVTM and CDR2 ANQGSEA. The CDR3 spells CSVAPNGSPNEKLFF. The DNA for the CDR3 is TGCAGCGTTGCACCTAACGGTTCACCTAATGAAAAACTGTTTTTT.

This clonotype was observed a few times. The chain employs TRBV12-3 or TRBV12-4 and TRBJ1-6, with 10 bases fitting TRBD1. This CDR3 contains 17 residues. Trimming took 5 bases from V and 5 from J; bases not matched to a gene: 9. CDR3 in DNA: TGTGCCAGCAGTATCTTTGGGACAGGGGCGGATAATTCACCCCTCCACTTT. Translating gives CASSIFGTGADNSPLHF.

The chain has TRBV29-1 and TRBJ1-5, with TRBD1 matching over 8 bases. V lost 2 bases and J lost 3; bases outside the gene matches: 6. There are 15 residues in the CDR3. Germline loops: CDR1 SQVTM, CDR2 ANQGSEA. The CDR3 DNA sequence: TGCAGCGTTGAATCAGGCAGGGGGCCCAATCAGCCCCAGCATTTT. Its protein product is CSVESGRGPNQPQHF. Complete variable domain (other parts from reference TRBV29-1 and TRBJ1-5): SAVISQKPSRDICQRGTSLTIQCQVDSQVTMMFWYRQQPGQSLTLIATANQGSEATYESGFVIDKFPISRPNLTFSTLTVSNMSPEDSSIYLCSVESGRGPNQPQHFGDGTRLSIL.

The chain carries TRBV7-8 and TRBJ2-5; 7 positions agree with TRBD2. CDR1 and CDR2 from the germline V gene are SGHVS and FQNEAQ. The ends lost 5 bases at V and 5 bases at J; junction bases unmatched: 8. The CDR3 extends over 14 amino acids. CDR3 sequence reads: CASSQQTSSETQYF. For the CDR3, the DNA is TGTGCCAGCAGCCAACAGACTAGCAGCGAGACCCAGTACTTC.

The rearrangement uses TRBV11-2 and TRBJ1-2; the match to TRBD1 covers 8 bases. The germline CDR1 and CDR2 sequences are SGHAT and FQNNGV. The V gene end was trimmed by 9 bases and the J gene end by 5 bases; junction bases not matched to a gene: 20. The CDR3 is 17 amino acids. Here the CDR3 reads CASSTYGQGNTPYGYTF. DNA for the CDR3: TGTGCCAGTTCAACCTACGGACAGGGAAATACTCCATATGGCTACACCTTC.

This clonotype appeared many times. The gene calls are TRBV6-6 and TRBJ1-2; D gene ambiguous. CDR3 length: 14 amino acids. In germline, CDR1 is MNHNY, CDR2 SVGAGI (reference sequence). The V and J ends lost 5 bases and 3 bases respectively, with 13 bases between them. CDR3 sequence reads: CASSETKRHYGYTF. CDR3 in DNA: TGTGCCAGCAGTGAGACAAAACGTCACTATGGCTACACCTTC.